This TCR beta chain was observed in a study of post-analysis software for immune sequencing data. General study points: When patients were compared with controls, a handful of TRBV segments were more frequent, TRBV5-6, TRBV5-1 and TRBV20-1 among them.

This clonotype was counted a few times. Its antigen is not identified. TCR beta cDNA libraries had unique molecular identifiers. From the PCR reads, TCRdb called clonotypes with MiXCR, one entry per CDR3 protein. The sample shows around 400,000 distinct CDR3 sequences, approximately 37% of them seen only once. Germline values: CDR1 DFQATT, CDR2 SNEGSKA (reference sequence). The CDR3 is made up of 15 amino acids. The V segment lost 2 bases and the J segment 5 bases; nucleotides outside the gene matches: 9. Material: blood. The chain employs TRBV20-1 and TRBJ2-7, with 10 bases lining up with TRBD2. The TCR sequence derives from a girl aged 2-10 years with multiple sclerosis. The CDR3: CSARPLAGDSHEQYF. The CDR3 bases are TGCAGTGCTAGACCGCTAGCGGGAGATTCCCACGAGCAGTACTTC.